These T cell receptor beta chains were read from a single sample in a study of T cell responses to AZD1222 COVID-19 vaccine. Repertoires were generated with immunoSEQ multiplex PCR, while TCRdb's copy carries only in-frame clones and drops some. The data show 120,000 or so clones, around 86% seen once. Specimen: peripheral blood, collected on day 0 of AZD1222 vaccination. These receptors all stem from an adult in good health. Each CDR3 is given with its conserved first and last residue. The order of the fields is D gene, J gene, clone size, V gene, CDR3 protein, CDR3 DNA. The D gene is left open where the match is weak. The size of a clone is reported for some rows only, either as once, few or many, or as a class for expanded clones.

-,TRBJ2-1,-,TRBV7-2,CASTQILGSYNEQFF,TGTGCCAGCACCCAAATTCTGGGCTCCTACAATGAGCAGTTCTTC
TRBD1,TRBJ2-1,-,TRBV24-1,CATSDLPIAAGGGYNEQFF,TGTGCCACCAGTGATTTGCCGATTGCGGCAGGGGGCGGCTACAATGAGCAGTTCTTC
-,TRBJ2-7,-,TRBV6-5,CASRQGSAYEQYF,TGTGCCAGCAGACAGGGATCGGCCTACGAGCAGTACTTC
TRBD1,TRBJ2-5,-,TRBV28,CASSSPRGPGQETQYF,TGTGCCAGCAGTTCTCCCAGGGGGCCGGGGCAAGAGACCCAGTACTTC
-,TRBJ1-1,once,TRBV29-1,CSVANTEAFF,TGCAGCGTTGCGAACACTGAAGCTTTCTTT
TRBD1,TRBJ2-6,once,TRBV27,CASSLLGTAGANVLTF,TGTGCCAGCAGCCTCCTGGGGACAGCTGGGGCCAACGTCCTGACTTTC
TRBD1,TRBJ1-2,-,TRBV27,CASSPSTGGDYGYTF,TGTGCCAGCAGTCCGAGCACAGGGGGAGACTATGGCTACACCTTC
-,TRBJ1-2,-,TRBV19,CASSSSGTRRVSFNYGYTF,TGTGCCAGTAGTTCCTCCGGGACAAGGCGAGTTTCATTTAACTATGGCTACACCTTC
TRBD1,TRBJ1-1,-,TRBV12-3/TRBV12-4,CASSLGTGSAFF,TGTGCCAGCAGTTTAGGGACAGGTTCGGCTTTCTTT
-,TRBJ2-1,-,TRBV18,CASQQGVYNEQFF,TGTGCCAGCCAGCAGGGAGTTTACAATGAGCAGTTCTTC
-,TRBJ2-4,-,TRBV27,CASSLIPGVADQYF,TGTGCCAGCAGTTTGATACCTGGGGTGGCGGATCAGTACTTC
-,TRBJ2-7,-,TRBV28,CASSFITATYWEQYF,TGTGCCAGCAGTTTTATAACAGCCACCTATTGGGAGCAGTACTTC
TRBD1,TRBJ1-2,-,TRBV7-9,CASSATGGFGYGYTF,TGTGCCAGCAGCGCGACAGGGGGTTTCGGCTATGGCTACACCTTC
TRBD2,TRBJ2-3,once,TRBV28,CASSPSLAGGRDTQYF,TGTGCCAGCAGTCCGTCTCTAGCGGGGGGGCGTGATACGCAGTATTTT
-,TRBJ1-1,-,TRBV28,CASIKTGLQGTEAFF,TGTGCCAGCATTAAAACAGGGCTACAGGGCACTGAAGCTTTCTTT
-,TRBJ2-1,once,TRBV7-9,CASRASGQGEQFF,TGTGCCAGTAGAGCCAGCGGGCAGGGTGAGCAGTTCTTC
-,TRBJ1-4,many,TRBV19,CASSITGLMGYEKLFF,TGTGCCAGTAGTATAACAGGGCTGATGGGGTATGAAAAACTGTTTTTT
TRBD1,TRBJ1-2,-,TRBV2,CASSSQGLGHGYTF,TGTGCCAGCAGTTCACAGGGGCTTGGGCATGGCTACACCTTC
-,TRBJ1-3,-,TRBV5-4,CASSQRGGGNTIYF,TGTGCCAGCAGCCAAAGGGGAGGAGGAAACACCATATATTTT
-,TRBJ1-2,-,TRBV28,CASSSYGSPSHGYTF,TGTGCCAGCAGTTCTTACGGCTCCCCAAGTCATGGCTACACCTTC
TRBD2,TRBJ2-2,-,TRBV11-3,CASSLRLGGVGELFF,TGTGCCAGCAGCTTAAGGCTCGGGGGGGTCGGGGAGCTGTTTTTT
-,TRBJ2-7,-,TRBV6-5,CASSYEDGYEQYF,TGTGCCAGCAGTTACGAGGACGGGTACGAGCAGTACTTC
-,TRBJ2-3,-,TRBV18,CASSPQVVPDTQYF,TGTGCCAGCTCACCACAGGTAGTTCCAGATACGCAGTATTTT
-,TRBJ1-2,-,TRBV7-9,CASTRGGEHGYTF,TGTGCCAGCACCCGGGGGGGGGAGCATGGCTACACCTTC
-,TRBJ1-2,-,TRBV18,CASSPPAVNYGYTF,TGTGCCAGCTCACCACCGGCAGTTAACTATGGCTACACCTTC
TRBD1,TRBJ2-7,-,TRBV11-2,CASSSWGQREQYF,TGTGCCAGCAGCTCTTGGGGACAGAGGGAGCAGTACTTC
-,TRBJ1-1,-,TRBV7-3,CASIWGGGHTEAFF,TGTGCCAGCATCTGGGGGGGAGGCCACACTGAAGCTTTCTTT
TRBD2,TRBJ2-3,-,TRBV4-2,CASSHPAGEITDTQYF,TGTGCCAGCAGCCACCCAGCGGGAGAAATCACAGATACGCAGTATTTT
TRBD1,TRBJ2-7,-,TRBV19,CASSSGTGGYEQYF,TGTGCCAGTAGCTCCGGGACAGGGGGCTACGAGCAGTACTTC
-,TRBJ2-2,-,TRBV23-1,CASRTGRDTGELFF,TGCGCCAGCAGGACTGGGCGGGACACCGGGGAGCTGTTTTTT
-,TRBJ2-1,-,TRBV7-8,CASMLGSNNEQFF,TGTGCCAGCATGTTGGGCAGTAACAATGAGCAGTTCTTC
-,TRBJ2-3,-,TRBV5-4,CASSSVSDTQYF,TGTGCCAGCAGCTCAGTCTCAGATACGCAGTATTTT
TRBD2,TRBJ2-3,-,TRBV4-2,CASSQVAGAGDTQYF,TGTGCCAGCAGCCAGGTAGCGGGAGCGGGAGATACGCAGTATTTT
-,TRBJ2-2,few,TRBV3-1/TRBV3-2,CASSRPPNTGELFF,TGTGCCAGCAGCCGGCCCCCTAACACCGGGGAGCTGTTTTTT
-,TRBJ2-1,-,TRBV9,CASSVQGNEQFF,TGTGCCAGCAGCGTGCAGGGCAATGAGCAGTTCTTC
-,TRBJ1-2,-,TRBV12-3/TRBV12-4,CASSLDGNGYTF,TGTGCCAGCAGTTTAGATGGGAACGGCTACACCTTC
-,TRBJ1-2,-,TRBV18,CASSPREDSNYGYTF,TGTGCCAGCTCACCACGCGAGGACAGTAACTATGGCTACACCTTC